This TCR beta chain derives from a study of monozygotic twins with inflammatory bowel disease. Reanalyzing the 5' RACE reads, TCRdb keeps one entry per CDR3 protein, without DNA. This sample's table has roughly 170,000 distinct CDR3 sequences. The V gene's germline CDR1 is SEHNR and CDR2 FQNEAQ (reference sequence). The CDR3 sequence is 13 residues long. Sequenced input: blood. This TCR was sampled from a human donor with ulcerative colitis or Crohn's disease, or a healthy co-twin of an affected twin (not recorded which). The chain links TRBV7-9 to TRBJ2-7. This CDR3 reads CASSLAPMNEQYF.